This paragraph covers one T cell receptor (beta chain) sequence. The sample is drawn from a study of blood T cell repertoires in COVID-19. Germline V gives CDR1 KGHSH, CDR2 LQKENI. V lost 2 bases and J 8 bases, leaving 6 bases between the germline ends. The CDR3 is 12 amino acids. TCRdb keeps only in-frame clones here, not all; method: immunoSEQ multiplex PCR. The data show about 170,000 clones, about 83% seen once. This chain joins TRBV18 and TRBJ1-4; no firm D call. The sequence was collected from a man between 60 and 75 years old with acute or convalescent COVID-19. The sample taken for sequencing was peripheral blood. The CDR3 loop reads CASSPKEEKLFF. The CDR3 nucleotides read TGTGCCAGCTCACCAAAGGAGGAAAAACTGTTTTTT.